This is a list of T cell receptor beta chains from one sample in a study of cytomegalovirus exposure and HLA in healthy donors. TCRdb's copy holds only in-frame clones and misses some; the assay was immunoSEQ multiplex PCR. The sample records about 91,000 clones, around 80% being singletons. The material sequenced was PBMCs. The receptors here all came from a male donor in good health and CMV-seropositive. The CDR3 runs from the conserved cysteine through the conserved F or W. Fields, in order: J gene, V gene, D gene, clone size, CDR3 DNA, CDR3 protein. The D gene is left open where the match is weak. Some rows have no size entry. The others give once, few or many, or a class for an expanded clone.

j_call: TRBJ1-6; v_call: TRBV15; d_call: TRBD1; clone_size: NA; cdr3_nt: TGTGCCACCAGCAGGGAGATTCGGGTGGGACAGGAAAATTCACCCCTCCACTTT; cdr3_aa: CATSREIRVGQENSPLHF
j_call: TRBJ1-1; v_call: TRBV11-3; d_call: TRBD1; clone_size: once; cdr3_nt: TGTGCCAGCAGCACGGGACAGACGAACACTGAAGCTTTCTTT; cdr3_aa: CASSTGQTNTEAFF
j_call: TRBJ2-6; v_call: TRBV18; d_call: NA; clone_size: once; cdr3_nt: TGTGCCAGCTCACAATCAGGGGCTGGGGCCAACGTCCTGACTTTC; cdr3_aa: CASSQSGAGANVLTF
j_call: TRBJ2-3; v_call: TRBV10-3; d_call: TRBD2; clone_size: once; cdr3_nt: TGTGCCATCACAGCGGGGCCCACAGATACGCAGTATTTT; cdr3_aa: CAITAGPTDTQYF
j_call: TRBJ1-4; v_call: TRBV19; d_call: NA; clone_size: NA; cdr3_nt: TGTGCCAGTAGTATTGTCGGGGCAGGGGAGGAAAAACTGTTTTTT; cdr3_aa: CASSIVGAGEEKLFF
j_call: TRBJ2-1; v_call: TRBV2; d_call: TRBD2; clone_size: NA; cdr3_nt: TGTGCCAGCACCCATACTAGCGGGAGTTCCCGCAACAATGAGCAGTTCTTC; cdr3_aa: CASTHTSGSSRNNEQFF
j_call: TRBJ1-2; v_call: TRBV28; d_call: TRBD1; clone_size: NA; cdr3_nt: TGTGCCAGCATCACAGGACAGGGCTATGGCTACACCTTC; cdr3_aa: CASITGQGYGYTF
j_call: TRBJ2-7; v_call: TRBV14; d_call: NA; clone_size: few; cdr3_nt: TGTGCCAGCAGCCAAGTGCGGGGATATAGGTACGAGCAGTACTTC; cdr3_aa: CASSQVRGYRYEQYF
j_call: TRBJ2-3; v_call: TRBV10-3; d_call: TRBD1; clone_size: NA; cdr3_nt: TGTGCCATCAGTGAGCCGAACAAGGGACAGTTTAGCACAGATACGCAGTATTTT; cdr3_aa: CAISEPNKGQFSTDTQYF
j_call: TRBJ2-1; v_call: TRBV7-2; d_call: NA; clone_size: once; cdr3_nt: TGTGCCAGCAGCTCCTCGGAGAGCAATGAGCAGTTCTTC; cdr3_aa: CASSSSESNEQFF
j_call: TRBJ2-3; v_call: TRBV15; d_call: TRBD1; clone_size: NA; cdr3_nt: TGTGCCACCAGCAGAGAGCAGGGGGCCACAGATACGCAGTATTTT; cdr3_aa: CATSREQGATDTQYF
j_call: TRBJ1-5; v_call: TRBV6-5; d_call: NA; clone_size: NA; cdr3_nt: TGTGCCAGCAGGATCCGGGAATATAGCAATCAGCCCCAGCATTTT; cdr3_aa: CASRIREYSNQPQHF
j_call: TRBJ1-1; v_call: TRBV29-1; d_call: NA; clone_size: NA; cdr3_nt: TGCAGCGTTCTAGTAGGAATTGAAGCTTTCTTT; cdr3_aa: CSVLVGIEAFF
j_call: TRBJ2-1; v_call: TRBV27; d_call: TRBD2; clone_size: NA; cdr3_nt: TGTGCCAGCAGGACAGTAGCGGGAGGCGGCAATGAGCAGTTCTTC; cdr3_aa: CASRTVAGGGNEQFF
j_call: TRBJ2-1; v_call: TRBV19; d_call: TRBD1; clone_size: NA; cdr3_nt: TGTGCCAGTAGTTACGGGACAGGGGGTTTCAATGAGCAGTTCTTC; cdr3_aa: CASSYGTGGFNEQFF
j_call: TRBJ2-5; v_call: TRBV9; d_call: NA; clone_size: NA; cdr3_nt: TGTGCCAGCAGCCCCGGGGACTGGCGAGAGACCCAGTACTTC; cdr3_aa: CASSPGDWRETQYF
j_call: TRBJ2-3; v_call: TRBV29-1; d_call: TRBD2; clone_size: NA; cdr3_nt: TGCAGCGCCCAGCGAGCTAGCGGGAGTGGGGATACGCAGTATTTT; cdr3_aa: CSAQRASGSGDTQYF
j_call: TRBJ2-1; v_call: TRBV7-6; d_call: NA; clone_size: NA; cdr3_nt: TGTGCCAGCAGCTTAGAAGGGGACAATGAGCAGTTCTTC; cdr3_aa: CASSLEGDNEQFF
j_call: TRBJ2-7; v_call: TRBV9; d_call: NA; clone_size: NA; cdr3_nt: TGTGCCAGCAGCGTAGCTACAGGCTCCTACGAGCAGTACTTC; cdr3_aa: CASSVATGSYEQYF
j_call: TRBJ2-5; v_call: TRBV28; d_call: NA; clone_size: NA; cdr3_nt: TGTGCCAGCAGTTCGGAGTCCCAAGAGACCCAGTACTTC; cdr3_aa: CASSSESQETQYF
j_call: TRBJ2-7; v_call: TRBV7-2; d_call: TRBD2; clone_size: NA; cdr3_nt: TGTGCCAGCAGCCAAGGCGGGGGGCCAGTGGTCTACGAGCAGTACTTC; cdr3_aa: CASSQGGGPVVYEQYF
j_call: TRBJ2-3; v_call: TRBV19; d_call: TRBD2; clone_size: NA; cdr3_nt: TGTGCCAGTGGAGCGGGGGGAAGCACAGATACGCAGTATTTT; cdr3_aa: CASGAGGSTDTQYF
j_call: TRBJ2-3; v_call: TRBV28; d_call: TRBD2; clone_size: few; cdr3_nt: TGTGCCAGTTCTCCAACTAGCGGGAGGACAGATACGCAGTATTTT; cdr3_aa: CASSPTSGRTDTQYF
j_call: TRBJ1-1; v_call: TRBV14; d_call: NA; clone_size: NA; cdr3_nt: TGTGCCAGCAGCCAAGGCGTAGGGGAGGTAGCTTTCTTT; cdr3_aa: CASSQGVGEVAFF
j_call: TRBJ2-7; v_call: TRBV7-2; d_call: NA; clone_size: once; cdr3_nt: TGTGCCAGCAGCTTCTCCGTGTCCTCCTACGAGCAGTACTTC; cdr3_aa: CASSFSVSSYEQYF
j_call: TRBJ2-1; v_call: TRBV27; d_call: NA; clone_size: NA; cdr3_nt: TGTGCCAGCAGTCGACTAGGTTGGAGCTCCTACAATGAGCAGTTCTTC; cdr3_aa: CASSRLGWSSYNEQFF
j_call: TRBJ1-5; v_call: TRBV28; d_call: TRBD1; clone_size: NA; cdr3_nt: TGTGCCGGCAGACAGGGCATACCCGATCAGCCCCGGCATTTT; cdr3_aa: CAGRQGIPDQPRHF
j_call: TRBJ2-7; v_call: TRBV4-2; d_call: NA; clone_size: NA; cdr3_nt: TGTGCCAGCAGCCAAGACCCAGGGATCAGCGAGCAGTACTTC; cdr3_aa: CASSQDPGISEQYF
j_call: TRBJ1-1; v_call: TRBV7-2; d_call: NA; clone_size: NA; cdr3_nt: TGTGCCAGCAGCTTAGCGGGGCAGACTGAAGCTTTCTTT; cdr3_aa: CASSLAGQTEAFF
j_call: TRBJ1-1; v_call: TRBV9; d_call: NA; clone_size: NA; cdr3_nt: TGTGCCAGCAGCCTAGACGGGAACACTGAAGCTTTCTTT; cdr3_aa: CASSLDGNTEAFF
j_call: TRBJ2-3; v_call: TRBV6-6; d_call: TRBD1; clone_size: NA; cdr3_nt: TGTGCCAGCAGTTACTCTGGACAGGGTGGGGATACGCAGTATTTT; cdr3_aa: CASSYSGQGGDTQYF
j_call: TRBJ2-1; v_call: TRBV5-1; d_call: NA; clone_size: NA; cdr3_nt: TGCGCCAGCAGCTTTGGTCAGTCCTACAATGAGCAGTTCTTC; cdr3_aa: CASSFGQSYNEQFF
j_call: TRBJ1-5; v_call: TRBV18; d_call: TRBD1; clone_size: NA; cdr3_nt: TGTGCCAGCTCACCGGGACAGGGCCATCAGCCCCAGCATTTT; cdr3_aa: CASSPGQGHQPQHF
j_call: TRBJ2-1; v_call: TRBV5-6; d_call: NA; clone_size: NA; cdr3_nt: TGTGCCAGCAGCTTTAGACAGGAGCAGTTCTTC; cdr3_aa: CASSFRQEQFF
j_call: TRBJ1-1; v_call: TRBV5-1; d_call: NA; clone_size: few; cdr3_nt: TGCGCCAGCAGCTCGGTGAACACTGAAGCTTTCTTT; cdr3_aa: CASSSVNTEAFF
j_call: TRBJ2-3; v_call: TRBV4-2; d_call: NA; clone_size: NA; cdr3_nt: TGTGCCAGCAGCCAAGCCCTCTTAGATACGCAGTATTTT; cdr3_aa: CASSQALLDTQYF
j_call: TRBJ1-6; v_call: TRBV7-9; d_call: NA; clone_size: NA; cdr3_nt: TGTGCCAGCAGCCGAGCAGGCTCCTATAATTCACCCCTCCACTTT; cdr3_aa: CASSRAGSYNSPLHF
j_call: TRBJ1-2; v_call: TRBV9; d_call: NA; clone_size: NA; cdr3_nt: TGTGCCAGCAGCGCGACAGCTTATGGCTACACCTTC; cdr3_aa: CASSATAYGYTF
j_call: TRBJ2-3; v_call: TRBV10-1; d_call: TRBD2; clone_size: NA; cdr3_nt: TGCGCCAGCAAAATGGGGCGGGAGTGGCTGGATACGCAGTATTTT; cdr3_aa: CASKMGREWLDTQYF
j_call: TRBJ1-2; v_call: TRBV4-2; d_call: TRBD1; clone_size: NA; cdr3_nt: TGTGCCAGCAGCCTAGATGATCCAACAGGGGGCGGTGGCTACACCTTC; cdr3_aa: CASSLDDPTGGGGYTF
j_call: TRBJ1-2; v_call: TRBV6-5; d_call: NA; clone_size: NA; cdr3_nt: TGTGCCAGCAGTTCGCTTTCGGCAGGCTATGGCTACACCTTC; cdr3_aa: CASSSLSAGYGYTF
j_call: TRBJ1-6; v_call: TRBV30; d_call: NA; clone_size: NA; cdr3_nt: TGTGCCTGGAAGGAGGTGGGGACAATTAATTCACCCCTCCACTTT; cdr3_aa: CAWKEVGTINSPLHF
j_call: TRBJ2-1; v_call: TRBV15; d_call: TRBD2; clone_size: NA; cdr3_nt: TGTGCCACCAGCAGGATGACTAGCGGGAGGGCCGAGGAGCAGTTCTTC; cdr3_aa: CATSRMTSGRAEEQFF
j_call: TRBJ2-1; v_call: TRBV6-1; d_call: NA; clone_size: NA; cdr3_nt: TGTGCCAGCAGCACCGGGGAGGTCTCCTGGGGGCAGTTCTTC; cdr3_aa: CASSTGEVSWGQFF
j_call: TRBJ2-1; v_call: TRBV15; d_call: NA; clone_size: once; cdr3_nt: TGTGCCACCAGCAACAAGGGGCGCAGGTATGAGCAGTTCTTC; cdr3_aa: CATSNKGRRYEQFF
j_call: TRBJ1-2; v_call: TRBV6-5; d_call: NA; clone_size: NA; cdr3_nt: TGTGCCAGCAGTTACTCGAAGACAGAAAAGAACTATGGCTACACCTTC; cdr3_aa: CASSYSKTEKNYGYTF
j_call: TRBJ1-6; v_call: TRBV20-1; d_call: NA; clone_size: NA; cdr3_nt: TGCAGTGCTAGAGATGAGTTAACCCTCCACTTT; cdr3_aa: CSARDELTLHF
j_call: TRBJ1-1; v_call: TRBV7-9; d_call: NA; clone_size: NA; cdr3_nt: TGTTCCAGCAGCTTAGTAGCAACTGAAGCTTTCTTT; cdr3_aa: CSSSLVATEAFF
j_call: TRBJ2-7; v_call: TRBV15; d_call: NA; clone_size: NA; cdr3_nt: TGTGCCACCAGCACCACGGGTCTCTACGAGCAGTACTTC; cdr3_aa: CATSTTGLYEQYF
j_call: TRBJ1-5; v_call: TRBV10-3; d_call: TRBD1; clone_size: NA; cdr3_nt: TGTGCCATCAGTGAGGGACAGGGTCGGCAGCCCCAGCATTTT; cdr3_aa: CAISEGQGRQPQHF
j_call: TRBJ2-7; v_call: TRBV9; d_call: TRBD1; clone_size: NA; cdr3_nt: TGTGCCAGCAGCGTAGGGGGACAGGGGGCAGGCTACGAGCAGTACTTC; cdr3_aa: CASSVGGQGAGYEQYF
j_call: TRBJ1-1; v_call: TRBV30; d_call: TRBD1; clone_size: NA; cdr3_nt: TGTGCCCGCTCTCGACAGGGGAACACTGAAGCTTTCTTT; cdr3_aa: CARSRQGNTEAFF
j_call: TRBJ1-2; v_call: TRBV6-5; d_call: NA; clone_size: NA; cdr3_nt: TGTGCCAGCAGTAAGGGGATCTATGGCTACACCTTC; cdr3_aa: CASSKGIYGYTF
j_call: TRBJ2-7; v_call: TRBV5-1; d_call: NA; clone_size: NA; cdr3_nt: TGCGCCAGCAGCTTGGAAACAGGGTCCTCCGAGCAGTACTTC; cdr3_aa: CASSLETGSSEQYF
j_call: TRBJ2-2; v_call: TRBV5-1; d_call: TRBD2; clone_size: NA; cdr3_nt: TGCGCCAGCAGCCCGGCCGGGACTAGCGCCGGGGAGCTGTTTTTT; cdr3_aa: CASSPAGTSAGELFF
j_call: TRBJ2-7; v_call: TRBV27; d_call: NA; clone_size: NA; cdr3_nt: TGTGCCAGCAGTACAGGGAGCGTCCCTTCCTACGAGCAGTACTTC; cdr3_aa: CASSTGSVPSYEQYF
j_call: TRBJ2-3; v_call: TRBV5-6; d_call: TRBD2; clone_size: NA; cdr3_nt: TGTGCCAGCAGCACCCGACTAGCGGGGGACACAGATACGCAGTATTTT; cdr3_aa: CASSTRLAGDTDTQYF
j_call: TRBJ1-2; v_call: TRBV7-9; d_call: TRBD1; clone_size: NA; cdr3_nt: TGTGCCAGCAGCTTGGACAGGGCCCATACCTCCACTTTC; cdr3_aa: CASSLDRAHTSTF
j_call: TRBJ1-1; v_call: TRBV7-9; d_call: NA; clone_size: NA; cdr3_nt: TGTGCCAGCAGCTTTCCGCTGACAGCTATGAACACTGAAGCTTTCTTT; cdr3_aa: CASSFPLTAMNTEAFF
j_call: TRBJ1-1; v_call: TRBV15; d_call: TRBD1; clone_size: few; cdr3_nt: TGTGCCACCAGCAGAGGGGGCGACAGGGGTTGGACTGAAGCTTTCTTT; cdr3_aa: CATSRGGDRGWTEAFF